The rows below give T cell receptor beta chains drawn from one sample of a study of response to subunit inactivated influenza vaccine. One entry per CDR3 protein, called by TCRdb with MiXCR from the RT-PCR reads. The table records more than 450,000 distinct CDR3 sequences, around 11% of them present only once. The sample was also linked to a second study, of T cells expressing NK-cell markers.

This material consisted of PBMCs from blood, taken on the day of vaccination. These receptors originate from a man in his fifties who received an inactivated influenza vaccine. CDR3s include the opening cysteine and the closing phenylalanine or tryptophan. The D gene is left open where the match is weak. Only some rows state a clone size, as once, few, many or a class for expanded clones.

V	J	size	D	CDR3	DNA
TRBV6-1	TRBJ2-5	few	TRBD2	CASSPLPGLAGEETQYF	TGTGCCAGCAGTCCCCTCCCGGGACTAGCGGGGGAAGAGACCCAGTACTTC
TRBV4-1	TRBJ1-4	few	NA	CASSQETRLNEKLFF	TGCGCCAGCAGCCAAGAAACCAGATTAAATGAAAAACTGTTTTTT
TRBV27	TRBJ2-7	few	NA	CASKKDSSLPYEQYF	TGTGCCAGCAAAAAAGACTCCAGTCTTCCCTACGAGCAGTACTTC
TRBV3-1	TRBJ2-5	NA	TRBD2	CASSQARSGEGTQYF	TGTGCCAGCAGCCAAGCGAGAAGCGGGGAGGGGACCCAGTACTTC
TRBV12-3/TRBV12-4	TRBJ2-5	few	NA	CASSFTAGAQYF	TGTGCCAGCAGTTTCACGGCGGGTGCGCAGTACTTC
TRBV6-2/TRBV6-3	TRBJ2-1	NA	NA	CASREAGLIYNEQFF	TGTGCCAGCAGGGAGGCGGGACTTATCTACAATGAGCAGTTCTTC
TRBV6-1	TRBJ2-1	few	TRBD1	CASTHLGQYNEQFF	TGTGCCAGCACCCACCTGGGACAGTACAATGAGCAGTTCTTC
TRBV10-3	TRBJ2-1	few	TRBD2	CAISQSAGGLRNEQFF	TGTGCCATCAGTCAATCAGCGGGAGGGTTAAGGAATGAGCAGTTCTTC
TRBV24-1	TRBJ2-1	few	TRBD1	CATSYAGGDPRGEQFF	TGTGCCACCAGTTACGCAGGGGGCGACCCCCGGGGTGAGCAGTTCTTC
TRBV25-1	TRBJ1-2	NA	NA	CASSRAAAYGYTF	TGTGCCAGCAGCCGGGCGGCAGCCTATGGCTACACCTTC